This entry lists 22 T cell receptor beta chains sequenced from one sample in a study of control samples from healthy donors and cancer patients. TCRdb's copy holds only in-frame clones and misses some; the assay was immunoSEQ multiplex PCR. The sample has roughly 98,000 clones, over 85% seen once; the top ten hold approximately 7.9%. What was sequenced was blood. The receptors derive from a man younger than 35 in good health.

CDR3 DNA sequence: TGTGCCAGCTCACCACAACGGGACAGGCTCTACACCTTC. As protein: CASSPQRDRLYTF. V usage is TRBV18 and J usage is TRBJ1-2; 8 bases line up with TRBD1. The germline CDR1 and CDR2 sequences are KGHSH and LQKENI. Losses at the gene ends were 1 base for V and 10 bases for J; bases not matched to a gene: 5. The CDR3 sequence is 13 residues long.

The J gene is TRBJ1-5, the V gene TRBV19; the match to TRBD1 covers 11 bases. With 6 bases clipped from V and 1 base from J, the junction kept 8 bases outside the gene matches. The CDR3 is made up of 17 amino acids. From germline, CDR1 is LNHDA and CDR2 SQIVND (reference sequence). The DNA for the CDR3 is TGTGCCAGTAGCTACTGGGGGACAGGGGGAAGCAATCAGCCCCAGCATTTT. Translation: CASSYWGTGGSNQPQHF.

The chain is built from TRBV19 and TRBJ1-4; maybe TRBD1 (5 bases). The CDR3 spans 17 residues. Germline loops: CDR1 LNHDA, CDR2 SQIVND (reference sequence). Trimming took off 0 bases at V and 10 bases at J, with 21 bases between the two ends. The DNA of the CDR3 is TGTGCCAGTAGTATAGACCCCAGCGGACAAGTCGAAGGAAAACTGTTTTTT. Translation: CASSIDPSGQVEGKLFF.

This clone was observed a single time. This sequence joins TRBV6-1 and TRBJ1-2; D is unresolved. V was clipped by 1 base and J by 2 bases, with 8 bases between them. The CDR3 length is 14 residues. Germline loops: CDR1 MNHNS, CDR2 SASEGT. The CDR3: CASSEGPRNYGYTF. DNA of the CDR3: TGTGCCAGCAGTGAAGGTCCCCGGAACTATGGCTACACCTTC.

The chain employs TRBV6-5 and TRBJ1-1; no firm D call. The CDR3 consists of 13 residues. Germline V gene lookup returns CDR1 MNHEY and CDR2 SVGAGI. The V end was cut by 6 bases, the J end by 3 bases, with 11 bases between. The CDR3 DNA is TGTGCCAGCAGCCCCTTTGCTGACACTGAAGCTTTCTTT. This translates into CASSPFADTEAFF.

The gene calls are TRBV11-2 and TRBJ1-3; D ambiguous. Germline CDR1 and CDR2: SGHAT and FQNNGV. Trimming left V 5 bases short and J 4 bases short, with 12 bases between. The CDR3 extends over 14 amino acids. CDR3 loop: CASSPRSKGNTIYF. The DNA for the CDR3 is TGTGCCAGCAGCCCCAGAAGCAAAGGAAACACCATATATTTT. Combining the CDR3 with reference TRBV11-2 and TRBJ1-3 gives the whole variable domain EAGVAQSPRYKIIEKRQSVAFWCNPISGHATLYWYQQILGQGPKLLIQFQNNGVVDDSQLPKDRFSAERLKGVDSTLKIQPAKLEDSAVYLCASSPRSKGNTIYFGEGSWLTVV.

The rearrangement uses TRBV30 and TRBJ2-6; the match to TRBD1 covers 9 bases. This CDR3 is built from 15 residues. The V gene's germline CDR1 is GTSNPN and CDR2 SVGIG (reference sequence). Losses at the gene ends were 3 bases for V and 3 bases for J; bases not matched to a gene: 3. CDR3 amino acids: CAWSGTGYGANVLTF. In nucleotides, the CDR3 is TGTGCCTGGAGCGGGACAGGGTATGGGGCCAACGTCCTGACTTTC.

The gene calls are TRBV2 and TRBJ2-2; 8 bases are a match to TRBD1. The V gene's germline CDR1 is SNHLY and CDR2 FYNNEI. The junction had 6 bases not matched to a gene; V was cut back by 6 bases and J by 3 bases. This CDR3 has 15 amino acids. CDR3 DNA sequence: TGTGCCAGCAGAGAGCCGGGACAGGACACCGGGGAGCTGTTTTTT. Residues: CASREPGQDTGELFF. Full variable domain (rest looked up from reference TRBV2 and TRBJ2-2): EPEVTQTPSHQVTQMGQEVILRCVPISNHLYFYWYRQILGQKVEFLVSFYNNEISEKSEIFDDQFSVERPDGSNFTLKIRSTKLEDSAMYFCASREPGQDTGELFFGEGSRLTVL.

This chain uses TRBV6-5 with TRBJ1-1, with 7 bases aligning to TRBD1. V dropped 2 bases and J dropped 6; count of bases not matched to a gene: 6. The CDR3 is made up of 14 amino acids. The germline V gene has CDR1 MNHEY and CDR2 SVGAGI. CDR3 in amino acids: CASSYDYRGSEAFF. For the CDR3, the DNA is TGTGCCAGCAGTTACGATTACAGGGGCTCTGAAGCTTTCTTT.

This clone was seen once. CDR3 DNA sequence: TGTGCCAGCAGCTCCCCTGACGGAAGCTCCTATAATTCACCCCTCCACTTT. Translated, it gives CASSSPDGSSYNSPLHF. The chain carries TRBV11-2 and TRBJ1-6; D gene uncertain. CDR3 length: 17 amino acids. With 4 bases removed from V and 0 bases from J, the gap between germline ends came to 13 bases. Per the germline V gene, CDR1 is SGHAT and CDR2 is FQNNGV.

This clone was observed once. This rearrangement joins TRBV2 to TRBJ1-6; D uncertain. This CDR3 has 16 residues. From germline, CDR1 is SNHLY and CDR2 FYNNEI. V lost 2 bases, J lost 10 bases, and 18 bases lay in between. The CDR3 bases are TGTGCCAGCAGTGAATCCGTGACGGCGGTCGGATCACCCCTCCACTTT. Residues: CASSESVTAVGSPLHF.

This clone was seen just once. The chain is built from TRBV4-1 and TRBJ2-7; no firm D call. Germline V gene sequence: CDR1 MGHRA, CDR2 YSYEKL. There are 13 residues in the CDR3. V lost 4 bases and J 3 bases, leaving 10 bases between the germline ends. DNA of the CDR3: TGCGCCAGCAGCCCCGGTCGATACTACGAGCAGTACTTC. It encodes CASSPGRYYEQYF.

The chain uses TRBV27 and TRBJ2-1; D call uncertain. CDR1 is MNHEY, CDR2 SMNVEV, per germline (reference sequence). Trimming cost V 11 bases and J 8 bases, with 10 bases left between them. This CDR3 spans 10 amino acids. CDR3 amino acids: CAQQWDEQFF. The CDR3 bases are TGTGCCCAGCAATGGGATGAGCAGTTCTTC.

The chain has TRBV2 and TRBJ1-1; D not certain. Germline CDR1 SNHLY, CDR2 FYNNEI. The V gene lost 7 bases and the J gene lost 5 bases, with 8 bases spanning the gap. There are 11 residues in the CDR3. CDR3 DNA: TGTGCCAGCATTGGTCAGACTGAAGCTTTCTTT. This encodes CASIGQTEAFF.

The chain carries TRBV7-6 and TRBJ2-5, with 13 bases that match TRBD2. Looked up from germline, CDR1 is SGHVS and CDR2 is FNYEAQ. V lost 4 bases to trimming and J lost 5 bases; unmatched junction nucleotides: 7. The CDR3 is 16 residues long. Here the CDR3 DNA reads TGTGCCAGCAGCTACGGACTAGCGGGAGTCGGGGAGACCCAGTACTTC. Translation: CASSYGLAGVGETQYF.

The rearrangement joins TRBV27 to TRBJ2-7; weak D call: TRBD2 (6 bases). CDR3 size: 12 residues. Trimming removed 2 bases from V and 6 bases from J, with 8 bases in between. CDR1 MNHEY and CDR2 SMNVEV come from the germline V gene (reference sequence). The CDR3 coding sequence is TGTGCCAGCAGTTTACCCGGGGGCGAGCAGTACTTC. Its protein product is CASSLPGGEQYF.

This chain connects TRBV3-1 (or the pseudogene TRBV3-2) to TRBJ2-1; 9 bases match TRBD2. This CDR3 has 12 amino acids. In germline, CDR1 is LGHDT, CDR2 YNNKEL (reference sequence). The V gene end was trimmed by 9 bases and the J gene end by 4 bases; junction bases not matched to a gene: 1. The CDR3 is CARRGGYNEQFF. CDR3 coding DNA: TGTGCCAGGCGGGGGGGGTACAATGAGCAGTTCTTC.

This sequence joins TRBV21-1 and TRBJ1-1; TRBD1, the table's D call, lacks a check against the DNA. TRBV21-1 is a pseudogene. The CDR3 has 15 amino acids. The CDR3 DNA reads TGTGCCAGCAGCACTCGGACAGAGAGGAACACTGAAGCTTTCTTT. Amino acids: CASSTRTERNTEAFF.

The chain joins TRBV10-1 to TRBJ2-2; D perhaps matches TRBD2 (6 bases). The CDR3 contains 14 residues. Per germline, CDR1 WNHNN and CDR2 SYGVQD (reference sequence). V was clipped by 3 bases and J by 6 bases, with 11 bases between them. The CDR3 nucleotides read TGCGCCAGCAGTGATGGAGGGGCCCCCGGGGAGCTGTTTTTT. It specifies CASSDGGAPGELFF.

V gene TRBV18 combines with J gene TRBJ1-1, with unresolved D. Germline V lookup: CDR1 KGHSH, CDR2 LQKENI. V lost 1 base and J lost 4, with 7 bases in between. This CDR3 region has 13 residues. The CDR3 here is CASSPRVGTEAFF. In nucleotides, the CDR3 is TGTGCCAGCTCACCACGGGTTGGCACTGAAGCTTTCTTT.

The DNA of the CDR3 is TGTGCCAGCTCACCTAGCAGGGCCCAGAACACTGAAGCTTTCTTT. Translated, it gives CASSPSRAQNTEAFF. The rearrangement joins TRBV18 to TRBJ1-1; maybe TRBD1 (5 bases). The CDR3 length is 15 residues. Germline values: CDR1 KGHSH, CDR2 LQKENI. Trimming left V 3 bases short and J 1 base short, with 12 bases between.

The chain has TRBV7-3 and TRBJ2-3; 7 positions agree with TRBD1. The CDR3 length is 15 residues. From germline, CDR1 is SGHTA and CDR2 FQGTGA. The J segment lost 4 bases and the V segment lost 1 base, leaving 5 bases of the junction unmatched. The CDR3 loop reads CASSLIQGVPDTQYF. DNA for the CDR3: TGTGCCAGCAGCTTAATCCAGGGGGTGCCAGATACGCAGTATTTT.